Listed below are T cell receptor beta chains from one sample, sequenced in a study of graft-versus-host responses after intestinal transplantation. Assay used: immunoSEQ multiplex PCR; TCRdb lists only in-frame clones, some missing. The sample has about 9,900 clones; around 94% are singletons. This specimen was PBMCs, taken 8 days after intestinal transplant. These receptors originate from a human patient who received an intestinal transplant, so some T cells may come from the graft donor. The CDR3 runs from the conserved cysteine through the conserved F or W. D genes are given only for firm matches.

.,TRBJ2-7,TRBV28,CASSFADPPYEQYF,TGTGCCAGCAGTTTTGCGGACCCTCCCTACGAGCAGTACTTC
.,TRBJ2-1,TRBV5-1,CASSLYQSSYNEQFF,TGCGCCAGCAGCTTGTACCAGAGCTCCTACAATGAGCAGTTCTTC
.,TRBJ1-4,TRBV11-2,CASSGPGGGTNEKLFF,TGTGCCAGCAGCGGACCCGGGGGAGGGACTAATGAAAAACTGTTTTTT
.,TRBJ1-2,TRBV13,CASTYARVNYGYTF,TGTGCCAGCACCTACGCCAGGGTAAACTATGGCTACACCTTC
.,TRBJ2-1,TRBV28,CASSLCGSSYNEQFF,TGTGCCAGCAGTTTATGCGGGAGCTCCTACAATGAGCAGTTCTTC
TRBD1,TRBJ2-1,TRBV5-4,CASSLLGQGGNEQFF,TGTGCCAGCAGCTTGCTAGGACAGGGGGGGAATGAGCAGTTCTTC
.,TRBJ1-2,TRBV7-9,CASSLGVDTNYGYTF,TGTGCCAGCAGCTTAGGGGTCGACACAAACTATGGCTACACCTTC
.,TRBJ2-5,TRBV10-3,CAISESGVRETQYF,TGTGCCATCAGTGAGTCAGGGGTGAGAGAGACCCAGTACTTC
.,TRBJ2-1,TRBV2,CASSDGTRYNEQFF,TGTGCCAGCAGTGACGGGACAAGGTACAATGAGCAGTTCTTC
TRBD1,TRBJ1-3,TRBV2,CASSYGPGQGGNTIYF,TGTGCCAGCAGTTACGGACCGGGACAGGGAGGGAACACCATATATTTT
.,TRBJ2-5,TRBV2,CATFTPGRETQYF,TGTGCCACCTTTACACCTGGACGGGAGACCCAGTACTTC